What follows describes a single T cell receptor beta chain. This clonotype came up many times. This clone's antigen is unknown. Per-nucleotide qualities are absent, and no much larger clonotype sits a single base away. The sample comes from a study of spatial heterogeneity in lung cancer (dated 2019 in TCRdb). Context from the whole study: Samples were obtained from about 69 patients with early-stage, untreated non-small cell lung cancer from the lung TRACERx cohort. More beta-chain than alpha-chain transcripts were consistently detected, likely reflecting higher beta-chain transcript abundance. Follow-up PBMC samples were sequenced whenever the samples were available, and the median time to follow-up was around 24 months after resection. In non-small cell lung cancer, the study made a quantitative comparison of TCR alpha and beta repertoires among multiple tumor regions, matched nontumor lung and blood. In the raw uncorrected reads, each unique combination of TCR and UMI appeared on average more than ten times. The study linked features of the TCR repertoire to counts of nonsynonymous mutations, which were determined by whole-exome sequencing of tumor tissue. Both alpha and beta chains were TCR-sequenced in approximately 220 tumor regions, around 64 matched nontumor lung samples and 55 to 60 PBMC samples obtained at surgery. The investigation overall reported the following: Additional single-cell paired TCR alpha and beta sequencing was considered necessary to confirm, at a functional level, the hypothesis that regional TCRs recognize regional mutations. Ubiquitous expanded tumor TCRs showed up in blood more often at tumor resection than at routine follow-up. Only 14 to 15 patients were included in the comparisons of baseline and follow-up blood repertoires.

Library method: 5' RACE. Instrument used: NextSeq 500. To allow correction of PCR and sequencing errors, the TCR library protocol tagged every TCR cDNA molecule with a unique molecular identifier. As for the authors' bioinformatics: Decombinator tools were used for TCR identification, UMI-based error correction and CDR3 extraction. TCRs above a frequency of 2 per 1,000, corresponding to the top 1% of the tumor frequency distribution, were defined as expanded. Each repertoire was subsampled 100 times to 5,000 TCRs, after which Renyi diversity was computed with the R vegan package. CDR3 similarity networks were built from amino acid triplet string-kernel similarity, with CDR3s being connected when pairwise similarity was above 0.82. TCRdb reanalyzed the raw reads on its own, using fastp at Q25 for trimming and MiXCR for clone calling, and kept in-frame beta chains. Rows merge per CDR3 protein into single entries with the most common DNA and genes. The V and J calls follow TCRdb's processing rather than the paper's. Within this sample are about 25,000 distinct CDR3 sequences, with approximately 5.6% of them counted one time only. The top ten hold roughly 21% of the sample.

Reading the label with the study, this specimen's time point is: blood at routine non-recurrence follow-up after resection. Whole RNA extracted from tumor and nontumor lung tissue, or from cryopreserved PBMC samples, was used for TCR sequencing without cell sorting. Patients were selected for TCR sequencing only if sufficient RNA was available from at least two tumor regions. For CDR1 and CDR2, the germline V gene lists MNHEY and SVGEGT. V ends up 5 bases short and J 1 base short, with an unmatched junction base count of 12. Reading from cysteine to phenylalanine, the CDR3 counts 17 amino acids. The retained sequence is limited to the CDR3, 51 bases, with the frame set at the first base.

Sequencing used PBMCs, obtained at follow-up. The receptor was isolated from a male donor with early-stage non-small cell lung cancer. The V gene is TRBV6-2 or TRBV6-3 and the J gene is TRBJ2-3; 7 central nucleotides agree with TRBD2. At the DNA level, the sequence is TGTGCCAGCAGTCCCCCCGAGCGGGGTAAAGGCACAGATACGCAGTATTTT. This yields the protein CASSPPERGKGTDTQYF.